The sequence of this T cell receptor (beta chain) was determined in a study of Graves' ophthalmopathy and Graves' hyperthyroidism. Ophthalmopathy-affected donors exhibited moderate-to-severe activity, CAS ≥3, NOSPECS ≥4, and duration under 3 months. In this cohort, patients with other autoimmune diseases, uncontrolled infections, pregnancy or lactation were excluded. The evidence that diagnosis relied on was clinical symptoms, serum thyroxine, TRAb, thyroid ultrasound and orbital computed tomography. The PBMCs used were ones drawn from over 9.5 ml of fresh peripheral blood. RNA transcripts served as template for amplifying TCR beta CDR3 sequences. HTBI-primed RT-PCR formed the first round, and a multiplex PCR formed the second. TCRdb itself ran the multiplex PCR reads through MiXCR, one entry per CDR3 protein. Among under 250,000 distinct CDR3 sequences listed, roughly 21% were seen once. The CDR3 sequence is 14 residues long. Trimming shortened V by 6 bases and J by 1 base, and 15 bases separated the two germline ends. Germline CDR1 and CDR2: DFQATT and SNEGSKA (reference sequence).

This TCR was recovered from a woman in her forties or fifties with Graves' ophthalmopathy. The source material was peripheral blood. This chain joins TRBV20-1 and TRBJ2-5, with D possibly matching TRBD2 (5 bases). The CDR3 loop is CSAKRGLPQETQYF. CDR3 nucleotides: TGCAGTGCGAAGCGTGGACTCCCCCAAGAGACCCAGTACTTC.